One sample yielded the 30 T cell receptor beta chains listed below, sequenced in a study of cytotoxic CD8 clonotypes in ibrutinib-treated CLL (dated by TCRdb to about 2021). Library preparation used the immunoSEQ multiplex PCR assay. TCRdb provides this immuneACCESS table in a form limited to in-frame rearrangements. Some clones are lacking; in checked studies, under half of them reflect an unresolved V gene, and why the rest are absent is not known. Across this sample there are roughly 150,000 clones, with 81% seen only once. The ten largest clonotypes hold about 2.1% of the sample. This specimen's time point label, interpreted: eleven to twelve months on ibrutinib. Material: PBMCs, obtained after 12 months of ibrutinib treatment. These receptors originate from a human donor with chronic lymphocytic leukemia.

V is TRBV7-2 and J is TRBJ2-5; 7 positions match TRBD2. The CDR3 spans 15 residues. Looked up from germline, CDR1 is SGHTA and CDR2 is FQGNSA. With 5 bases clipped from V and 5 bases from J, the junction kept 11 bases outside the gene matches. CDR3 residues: CASSPRDYPRETQYF. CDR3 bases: TGTGCCAGCAGCCCCCGGGACTACCCACGGGAGACCCAGTACTTC.

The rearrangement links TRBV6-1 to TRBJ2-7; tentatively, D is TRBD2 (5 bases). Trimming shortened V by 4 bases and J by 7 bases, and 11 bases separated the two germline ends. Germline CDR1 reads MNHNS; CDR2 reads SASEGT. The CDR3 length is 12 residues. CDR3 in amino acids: CASSVSVVEQYF. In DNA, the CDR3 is TGTGCCAGCAGTGTTAGCGTTGTGGAGCAGTACTTC.

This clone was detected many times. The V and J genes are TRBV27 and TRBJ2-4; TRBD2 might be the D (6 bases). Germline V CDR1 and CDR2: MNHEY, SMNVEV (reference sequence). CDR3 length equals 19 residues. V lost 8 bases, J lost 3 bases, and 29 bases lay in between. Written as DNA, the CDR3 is TGTGCCAGCCGCCATCCCCTTCTTAGGAGGGGCAAGGTCAAAAACATTCAGTACTTC. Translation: CASRHPLLRRGKVKNIQYF.

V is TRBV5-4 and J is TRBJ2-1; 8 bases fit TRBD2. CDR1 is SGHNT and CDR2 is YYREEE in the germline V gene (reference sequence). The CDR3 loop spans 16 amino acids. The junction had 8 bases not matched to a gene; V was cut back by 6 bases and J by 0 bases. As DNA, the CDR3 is TGTGCCAGCACCCAGGGGAGCGGGAGCTCCTACAATGAGCAGTTCTTC. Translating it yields CASTQGSGSSYNEQFF.

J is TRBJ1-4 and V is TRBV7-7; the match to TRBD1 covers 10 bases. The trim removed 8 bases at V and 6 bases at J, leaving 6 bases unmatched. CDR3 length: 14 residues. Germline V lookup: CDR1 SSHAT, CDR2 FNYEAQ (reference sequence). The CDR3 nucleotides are TGTGCCAGCTGGACGGGACAGGGGTATGAAAAACTGTTTTTT. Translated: CASWTGQGYEKLFF.

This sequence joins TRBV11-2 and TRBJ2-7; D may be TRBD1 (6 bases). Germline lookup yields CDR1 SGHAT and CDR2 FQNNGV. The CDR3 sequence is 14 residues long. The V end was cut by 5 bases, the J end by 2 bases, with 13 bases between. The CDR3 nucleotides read TGTGCCAGCAGCCCAAGGACAGAAGCCTACGAGCAGTACTTC. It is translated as CASSPRTEAYEQYF.

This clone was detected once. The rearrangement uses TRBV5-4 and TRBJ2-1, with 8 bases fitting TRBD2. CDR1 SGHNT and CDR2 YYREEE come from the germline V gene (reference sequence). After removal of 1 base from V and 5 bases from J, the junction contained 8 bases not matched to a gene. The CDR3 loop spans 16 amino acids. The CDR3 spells CASSLSQRESHNEQFF. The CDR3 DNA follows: TGTGCCAGCAGCTTGTCCCAGCGGGAGTCCCACAATGAGCAGTTCTTC.

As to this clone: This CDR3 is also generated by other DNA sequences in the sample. The CDR3 sequence is CASSLTGGEQYF. For the CDR3, the DNA is TGTGCCAGCAGCTTAACAGGGGGCGAGCAGTACTTC. J is TRBJ2-7 and V is TRBV5-6; 8 nucleotides match TRBD1. CDR1 is SGHDT, CDR2 YYEEEE, per germline. CDR3 length: 12 residues. The V and J ends lost 2 bases and 6 bases, in that order; junction bases with no gene match: 1.

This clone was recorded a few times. The CDR3 protein is CASSQQGRDREAITF. DNA of the CDR3: TGCGCCAGCAGCCAACAAGGTCGGGACAGGGAAGCGATCACCTTC. V gene TRBV4-1 combines with J gene TRBJ1-2, with TRBD1 identical over 9 bases. The CDR3 is 15 residues long. Germline CDR1 reads MGHRA; CDR2 reads YSYEKL. Unmatched junction bases numbered 14, after V lost 2 bases and J lost 13 bases.

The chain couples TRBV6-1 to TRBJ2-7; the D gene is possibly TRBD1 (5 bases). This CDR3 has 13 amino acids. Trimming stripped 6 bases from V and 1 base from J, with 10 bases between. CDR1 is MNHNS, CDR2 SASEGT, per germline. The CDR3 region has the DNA TGTGCCAGCAGAGGGGTGTTATCCTACGAGCAGTACTTC. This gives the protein CASRGVLSYEQYF.

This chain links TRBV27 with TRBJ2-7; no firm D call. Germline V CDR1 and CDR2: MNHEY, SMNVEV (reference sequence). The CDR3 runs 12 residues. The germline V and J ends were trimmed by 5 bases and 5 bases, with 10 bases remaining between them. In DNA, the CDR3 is TGTGCCAGCAGTCCGGCCCCCCACGAGCAGTACTTC. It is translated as CASSPAPHEQYF.

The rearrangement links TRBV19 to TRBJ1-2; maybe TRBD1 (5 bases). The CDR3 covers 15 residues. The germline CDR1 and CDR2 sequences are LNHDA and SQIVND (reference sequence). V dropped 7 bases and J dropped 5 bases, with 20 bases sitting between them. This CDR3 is CASIPTSGGFYGYTF. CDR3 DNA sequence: TGTGCCAGTATCCCAACGTCGGGGGGTTTTTATGGCTACACCTTC.

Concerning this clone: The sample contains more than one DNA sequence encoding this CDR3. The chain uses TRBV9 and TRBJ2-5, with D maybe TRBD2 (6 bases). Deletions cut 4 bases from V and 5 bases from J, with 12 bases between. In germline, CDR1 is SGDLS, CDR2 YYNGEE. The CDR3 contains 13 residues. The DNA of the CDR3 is TGTGCCAGCAGCCAAGGGGCGGGGGAGACCCAGTACTTC. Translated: CASSQGAGETQYF.

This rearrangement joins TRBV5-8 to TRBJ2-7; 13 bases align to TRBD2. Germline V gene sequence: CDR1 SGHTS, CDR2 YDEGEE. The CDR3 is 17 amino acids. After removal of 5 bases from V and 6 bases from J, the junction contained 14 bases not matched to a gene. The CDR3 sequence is CASRPLRTSGRSPEQYF. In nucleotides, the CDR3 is TGTGCCAGCAGACCCCTCCGGACTAGCGGGAGATCGCCCGAGCAGTACTTC.

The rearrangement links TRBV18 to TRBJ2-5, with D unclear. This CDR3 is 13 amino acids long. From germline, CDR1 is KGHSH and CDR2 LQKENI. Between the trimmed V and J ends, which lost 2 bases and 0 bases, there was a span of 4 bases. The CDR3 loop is CASSPEDQETQYF. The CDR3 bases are TGTGCCAGCTCACCAGAGGACCAAGAGACCCAGTACTTC.

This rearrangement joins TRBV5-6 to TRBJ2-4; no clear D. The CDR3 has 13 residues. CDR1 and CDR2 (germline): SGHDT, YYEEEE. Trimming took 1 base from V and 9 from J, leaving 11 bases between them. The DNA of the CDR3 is TGTGCCAGCAGCTTGAATCGCCTGGGCATTCAGTACTTC. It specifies CASSLNRLGIQYF.

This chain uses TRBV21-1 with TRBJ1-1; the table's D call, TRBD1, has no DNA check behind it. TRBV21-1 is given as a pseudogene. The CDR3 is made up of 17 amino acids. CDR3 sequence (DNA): TGTGCCAGCAGTCTAGCTGGACAGGGTGGCCGAGACACTGAAGCTTTCTTT. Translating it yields CASSLAGQGGRDTEAFF.

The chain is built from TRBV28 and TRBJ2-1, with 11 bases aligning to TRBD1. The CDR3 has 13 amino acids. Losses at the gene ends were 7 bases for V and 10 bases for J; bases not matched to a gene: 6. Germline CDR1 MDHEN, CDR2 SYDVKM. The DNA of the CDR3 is TGTGCCAGCACCGTGAGGGACAGGGGGGAGCAGTTCTTC. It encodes CASTVRDRGEQFF.

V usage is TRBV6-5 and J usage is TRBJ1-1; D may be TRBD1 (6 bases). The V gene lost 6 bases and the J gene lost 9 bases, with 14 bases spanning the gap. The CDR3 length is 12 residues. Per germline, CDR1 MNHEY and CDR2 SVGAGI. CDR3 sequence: CASRPRDTKAFF. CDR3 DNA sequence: TGTGCCAGCAGACCCCGGGACACCAAAGCTTTCTTT.

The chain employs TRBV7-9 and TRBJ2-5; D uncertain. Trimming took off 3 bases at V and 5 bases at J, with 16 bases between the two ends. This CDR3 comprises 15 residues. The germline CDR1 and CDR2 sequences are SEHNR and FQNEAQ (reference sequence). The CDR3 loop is CASSFSGTRSETQYF. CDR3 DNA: TGTGCCAGCAGCTTCTCGGGTACTCGTTCGGAGACCCAGTACTTC. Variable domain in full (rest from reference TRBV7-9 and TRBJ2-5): DTGVSQNPRHKITKRGQNVTFRCDPISEHNRLYWYRQTLGQGPEFLTYFQNEAQLEKSRLLSDRFSAERPKGSFSTLEIQRTEQGDSAMYLCASSFSGTRSETQYFGPGTRLLVL.

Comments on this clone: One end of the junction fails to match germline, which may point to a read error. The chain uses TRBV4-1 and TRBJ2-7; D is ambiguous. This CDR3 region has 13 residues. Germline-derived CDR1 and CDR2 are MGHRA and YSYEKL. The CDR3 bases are TGCTCCAGCAGCCAAGAATACGCATACGAGCAGTACTTC. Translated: CSSSQEYAYEQYF.

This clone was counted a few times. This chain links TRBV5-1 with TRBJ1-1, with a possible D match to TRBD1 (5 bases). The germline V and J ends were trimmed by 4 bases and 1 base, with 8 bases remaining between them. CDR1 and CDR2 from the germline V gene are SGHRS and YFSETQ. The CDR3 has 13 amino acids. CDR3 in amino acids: CASSKDRNTEAFF. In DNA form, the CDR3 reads TGCGCCAGCAGCAAAGACAGGAACACTGAAGCTTTCTTT.

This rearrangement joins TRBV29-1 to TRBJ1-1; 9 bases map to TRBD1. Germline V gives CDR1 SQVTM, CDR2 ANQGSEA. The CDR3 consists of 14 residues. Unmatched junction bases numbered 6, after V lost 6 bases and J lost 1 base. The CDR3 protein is CSVRTGVRNTEAFF. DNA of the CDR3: TGCAGCGTGCGGACAGGGGTCCGGAACACTGAAGCTTTCTTT. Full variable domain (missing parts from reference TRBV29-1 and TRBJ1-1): SAVISQKPSRDICQRGTSLTIQCQVDSQVTMMFWYRQQPGQSLTLIATANQGSEATYESGFVIDKFPISRPNLTFSTLTVSNMSPEDSSIYLCSVRTGVRNTEAFFGQGTRLTVV.

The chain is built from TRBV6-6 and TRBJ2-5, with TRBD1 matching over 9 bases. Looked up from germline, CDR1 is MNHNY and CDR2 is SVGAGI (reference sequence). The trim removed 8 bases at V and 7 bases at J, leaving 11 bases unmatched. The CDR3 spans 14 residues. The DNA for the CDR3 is TGTGCCAGCGGGACAGGGCCCCGGTTTGGGACCCAGTACTTC. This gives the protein CASGTGPRFGTQYF.

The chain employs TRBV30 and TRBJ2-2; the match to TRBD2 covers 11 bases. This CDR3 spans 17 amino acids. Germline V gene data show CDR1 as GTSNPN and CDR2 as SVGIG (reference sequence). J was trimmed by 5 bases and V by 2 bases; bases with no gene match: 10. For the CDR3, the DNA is TGTGCCTGGAGTCCGAGGCTAGCGGGGGGCCGGACCGGGGAGCTGTTTTTT. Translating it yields CAWSPRLAGGRTGELFF.

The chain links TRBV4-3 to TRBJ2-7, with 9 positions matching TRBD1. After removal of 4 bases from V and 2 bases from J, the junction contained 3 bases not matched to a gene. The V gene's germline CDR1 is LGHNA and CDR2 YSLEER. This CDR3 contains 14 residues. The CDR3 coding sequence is TGCGCCAGCAGCCGGGACAGGGAGGCCTACGAGCAGTACTTC. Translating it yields CASSRDREAYEQYF.

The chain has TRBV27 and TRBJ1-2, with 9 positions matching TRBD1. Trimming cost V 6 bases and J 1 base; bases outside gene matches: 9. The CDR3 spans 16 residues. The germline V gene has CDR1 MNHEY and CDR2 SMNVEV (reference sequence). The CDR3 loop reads CASSQDRGYVNYGYTF. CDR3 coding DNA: TGTGCCAGCAGCCAGGACAGGGGATACGTTAACTATGGCTACACCTTC.

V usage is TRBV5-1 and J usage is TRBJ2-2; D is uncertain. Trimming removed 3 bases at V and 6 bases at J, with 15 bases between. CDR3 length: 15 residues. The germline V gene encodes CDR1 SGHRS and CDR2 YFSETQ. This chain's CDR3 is CASSYTQRRAGELFF. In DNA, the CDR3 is TGCGCCAGCAGCTATACCCAGCGACGTGCCGGGGAGCTGTTTTTT.

CDR3 DNA: TGTGCCAGCAAACAGGGGGATCGCTACGAGCAGTACTTC. Residues: CASKQGDRYEQYF. J is TRBJ2-7 and V is TRBV28, with TRBD1 matching 8 bases. Germline V gene lookup returns CDR1 MDHEN and CDR2 SYDVKM. The V gene end was trimmed by 7 bases and the J gene end by 3 bases; junction bases not matched to a gene: 5. The CDR3 contains 13 residues.

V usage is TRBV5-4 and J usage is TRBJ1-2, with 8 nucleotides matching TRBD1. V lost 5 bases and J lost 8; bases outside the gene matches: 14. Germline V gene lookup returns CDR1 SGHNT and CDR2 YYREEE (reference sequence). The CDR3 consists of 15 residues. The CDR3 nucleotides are TGTGCCAGCAGTTCGCCGGGACAGGACACCCACGGCTACACCTTC. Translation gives CASSSPGQDTHGYTF.